The clone carrying this TCR beta chain was observed many times. This CDR3 has 13 residues. Germline CDR1 and CDR2: KGHDR and SFDVKD. Deletions cut 5 bases from V and 7 bases from J, with 11 bases between. The sample is drawn from a study of blood T cells in healthy people across ages. For the second PCR, which ran for roughly 7 to 11 cycles, a sample-barcoded 5' primer and a J-beta primer mix were used. One entry per CDR3 protein results from TCRdb running MiXCR on the 5' RACE reads. The sample yields about 2 million distinct CDR3 sequences, around 50% seen once. V gene TRBV24-1 combines with J gene TRBJ2-1; D gene uncertain. The sequencing sample was made of blood. The clonotype originates from a woman aged 40 to 50 in good health. The CDR3 is CATSAAFYNEQFF. The CDR3 nucleotides read TGTGCCACCAGTGCCGCATTCTATAATGAGCAGTTCTTC.